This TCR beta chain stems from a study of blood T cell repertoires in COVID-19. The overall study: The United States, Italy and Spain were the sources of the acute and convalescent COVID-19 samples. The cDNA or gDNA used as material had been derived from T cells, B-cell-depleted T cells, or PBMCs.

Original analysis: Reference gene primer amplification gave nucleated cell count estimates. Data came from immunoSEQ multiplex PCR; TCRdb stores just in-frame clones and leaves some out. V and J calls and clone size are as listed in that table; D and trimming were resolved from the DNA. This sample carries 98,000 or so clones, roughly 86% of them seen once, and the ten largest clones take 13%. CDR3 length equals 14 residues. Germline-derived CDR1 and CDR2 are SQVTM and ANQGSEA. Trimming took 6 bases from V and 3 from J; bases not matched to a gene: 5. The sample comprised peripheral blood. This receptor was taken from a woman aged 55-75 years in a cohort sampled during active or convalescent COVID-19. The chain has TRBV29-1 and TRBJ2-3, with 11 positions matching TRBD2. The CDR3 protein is CSVPGLAVTDTQYF. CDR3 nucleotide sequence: TGCAGCGTCCCGGGACTAGCGGTAACAGATACGCAGTATTTT.